These T cell receptor beta chains were read from a single sample in a study of blood T cells in healthy people across ages. In TCRdb, the 5' RACE reads were re-called with MiXCR into one record per CDR3 protein. The sample yields hundreds of thousands of distinct CDR3 sequences, more than 20% seen once. These same data were also listed under a study on T cells of mothers and their children.

The sequencing sample was made of blood. These receptors came from a boy under 18 in good health. Each CDR3 is given with its conserved first and last residue. Fields, in order: V gene, J gene, D gene, clone size, CDR3 DNA, CDR3 protein. D genes are given only for firm matches. Size is omitted from some rows. Given values are once, few, many or a class for expanded clones.

>TRBV12-3/TRBV12-4|TRBJ1-1|NA|few
TGTGCCAGCAGTTTGGGGGGCCGGAACACTGAAGCTTTCTTT
CASSLGGRNTEAFF
>TRBV6-5|TRBJ2-5|TRBD2|many
TGTGCCAGCAGTTACTCGGCAGGGAGGGCGGAGACCCAGTACTTC
CASSYSAGRAETQYF
>TRBV20-1|TRBJ2-5|TRBD2|few
TGCAGTGCTGCAAGGCTAGCGGGTAGGGCCCAGTACTTC
CSAARLAGRAQYF
>TRBV6-5|TRBJ2-3|NA|NA
TGTGCCAGCATTCCGGCCGGGGGAATCCGCACAGATACGCAGTATTTT
CASIPAGGIRTDTQYF
>TRBV5-1|TRBJ2-5|NA|NA
TGCGCCAGCAGCTTGGGGGTCACAAAAGAGACCCAGTACTTC
CASSLGVTKETQYF
>TRBV3-1|TRBJ2-3|TRBD2|NA
TGTGCCAGCAGTCGTAGCGGGAGGGCCTCAGATACGCAGTATTTT
CASSRSGRASDTQYF
>TRBV20-1|TRBJ2-5|NA|few
TGCAGTGCTAGAGATGGACAAGGTGAAGAGACCCAGTACTTC
CSARDGQGEETQYF
>TRBV7-2|TRBJ2-3|NA|many
TGTGCCAGCAGCTCCTACACAGATACGCAGTATTTT
CASSSYTDTQYF
>TRBV25-1|TRBJ2-5|TRBD1|NA
TGTGCCAGCCGGACAGGGGTCTCAGAGACCCAGTACTTC
CASRTGVSETQYF
>TRBV20-1|TRBJ2-1|TRBD2|NA
TGCAGTGCAGGACTAGCGGGGTCTTTTGAATACAATGAGCAGTTCTTC
CSAGLAGSFEYNEQFF
>TRBV9|TRBJ1-2|NA|few
TGTGCCAGCAGCGGACCTGGGCCTGGCTACACCTTC
CASSGPGPGYTF
>TRBV6-2/TRBV6-3|TRBJ2-1|TRBD2|NA
TGTGCCAGCTCCCGACTAGCGGGGGGGAAAGAGCAGTTCTTC
CASSRLAGGKEQFF